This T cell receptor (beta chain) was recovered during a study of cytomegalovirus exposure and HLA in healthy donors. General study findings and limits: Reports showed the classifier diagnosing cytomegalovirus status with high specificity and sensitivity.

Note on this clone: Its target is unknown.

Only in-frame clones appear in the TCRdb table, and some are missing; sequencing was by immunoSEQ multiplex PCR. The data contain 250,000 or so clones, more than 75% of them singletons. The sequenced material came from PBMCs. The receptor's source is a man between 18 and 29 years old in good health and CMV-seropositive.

This CDR3 is CASSLGGQMNTEAFF. The CDR3 bases are TGTGCCAGCAGCTTAGGGGGACAGATGAACACTGAAGCTTTCTTT. The chain has TRBV5-4 and TRBJ1-1; 7 bases are a match to TRBD1. The J segment lost 0 bases and the V segment lost 2 bases, leaving 4 bases of the junction unmatched. Germline values: CDR1 SGHNT, CDR2 YYREEE (reference sequence). The CDR3 totals 15 residues.